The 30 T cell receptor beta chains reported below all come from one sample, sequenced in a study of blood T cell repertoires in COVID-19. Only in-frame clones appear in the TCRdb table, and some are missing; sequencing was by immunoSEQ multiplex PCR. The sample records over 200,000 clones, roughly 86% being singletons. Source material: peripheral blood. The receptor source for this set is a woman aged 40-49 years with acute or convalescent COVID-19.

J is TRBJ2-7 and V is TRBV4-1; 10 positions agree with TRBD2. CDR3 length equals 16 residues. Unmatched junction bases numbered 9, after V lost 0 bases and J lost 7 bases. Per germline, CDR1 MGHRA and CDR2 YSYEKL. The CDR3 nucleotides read TGCGCCAGCAGCCAAGACCCAGCGGGGGGGCATCAGGAGCAGTACTTC. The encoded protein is CASSQDPAGGHQEQYF.

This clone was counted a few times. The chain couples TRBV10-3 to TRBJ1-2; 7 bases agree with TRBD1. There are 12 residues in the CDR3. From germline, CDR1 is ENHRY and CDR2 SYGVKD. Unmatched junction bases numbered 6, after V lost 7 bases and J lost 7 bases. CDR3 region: CAITEGARGYTF. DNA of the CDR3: TGTGCCATCACCGAGGGGGCACGTGGCTACACCTTC.

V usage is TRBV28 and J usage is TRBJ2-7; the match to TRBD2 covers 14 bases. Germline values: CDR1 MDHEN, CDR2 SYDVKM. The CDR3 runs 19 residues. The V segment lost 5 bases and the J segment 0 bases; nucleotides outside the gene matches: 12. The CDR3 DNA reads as TGTGCCAGCAGTCCTTCTGGACTAGCGGGAGGACCCGTCTCCTACGAGCAGTACTTC. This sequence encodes CASSPSGLAGGPVSYEQYF.

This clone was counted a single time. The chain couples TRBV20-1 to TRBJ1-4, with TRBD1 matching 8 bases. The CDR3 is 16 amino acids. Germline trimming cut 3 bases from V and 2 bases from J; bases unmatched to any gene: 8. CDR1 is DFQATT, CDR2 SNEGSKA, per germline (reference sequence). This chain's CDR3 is CSASKQGDGTNEKLFF. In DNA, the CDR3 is TGCAGTGCTAGTAAACAGGGGGACGGGACTAATGAAAAACTGTTTTTT.

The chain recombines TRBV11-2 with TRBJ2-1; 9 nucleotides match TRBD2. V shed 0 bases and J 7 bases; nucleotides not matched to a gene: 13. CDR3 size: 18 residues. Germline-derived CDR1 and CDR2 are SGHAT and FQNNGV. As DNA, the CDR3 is TGTGCCAGCAGCTTAGACGTCTGGGGCGGGGGGGCCTTGAATGAGCAGTTCTTC. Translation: CASSLDVWGGGALNEQFF.

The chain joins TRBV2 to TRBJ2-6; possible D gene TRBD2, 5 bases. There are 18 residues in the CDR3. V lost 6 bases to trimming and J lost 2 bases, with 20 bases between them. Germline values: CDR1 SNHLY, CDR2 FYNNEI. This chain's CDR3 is CASSLDGVTLTGANVLTF. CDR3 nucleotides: TGTGCCAGCAGCCTCGACGGGGTTACCCTAACTGGGGCCAACGTCCTGACTTTC.

The CDR3 sequence: CASSAKGSSRGDGYTF. In nucleotides, the CDR3 is TGTGCCAGTAGTGCTAAGGGGTCGTCACGGGGGGACGGCTACACCTTC. The rearrangement uses TRBV19 and TRBJ1-2; a possible D gene is TRBD1 (5 bases). Trimming stripped 5 bases from V and 8 bases from J, with 24 bases between. The CDR3 length is 16 residues. Germline CDR1 LNHDA, CDR2 SQIVND (reference sequence).

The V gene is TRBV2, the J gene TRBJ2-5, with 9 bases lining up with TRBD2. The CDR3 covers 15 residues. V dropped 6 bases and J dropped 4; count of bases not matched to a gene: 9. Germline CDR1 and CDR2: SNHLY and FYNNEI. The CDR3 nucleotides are TGTGCCAGCAGCACAGGACTAGCGACAGTAGAGACCCAGTACTTC. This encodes CASSTGLATVETQYF.

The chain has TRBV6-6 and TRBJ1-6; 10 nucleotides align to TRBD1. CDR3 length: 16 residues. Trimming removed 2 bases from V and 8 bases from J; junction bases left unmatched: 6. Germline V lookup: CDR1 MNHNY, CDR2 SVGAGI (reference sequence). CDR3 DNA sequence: TGTGCCAGCAGTTACCCGCCGGGACAGGGGCATTCACCCCTCCACTTT. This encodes CASSYPPGQGHSPLHF.

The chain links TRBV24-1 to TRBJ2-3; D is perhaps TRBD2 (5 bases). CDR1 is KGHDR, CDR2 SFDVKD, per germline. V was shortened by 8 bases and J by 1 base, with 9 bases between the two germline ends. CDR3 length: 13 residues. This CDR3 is CATTDGGTDTQYF. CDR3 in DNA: TGTGCCACCACCGACGGGGGCACAGATACGCAGTATTTT.

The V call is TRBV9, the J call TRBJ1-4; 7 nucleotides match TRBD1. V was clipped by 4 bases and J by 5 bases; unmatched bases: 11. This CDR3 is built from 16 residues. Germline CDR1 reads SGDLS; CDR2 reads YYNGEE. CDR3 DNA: TGTGCCAGCAGCTCGGGACCGGGACAGAGAAATGAAAAACTGTTTTTT. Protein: CASSSGPGQRNEKLFF. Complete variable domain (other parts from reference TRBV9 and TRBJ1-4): DSGVTQTPKHLITATGQRVTLRCSPRSGDLSVYWYQQSLDQGLQFLIQYYNGEERAKGNILERFSAQQFPDLHSELNLSSLELGDSALYFCASSSGPGQRNEKLFFGSGTQLSVL.

The CDR3 nucleotides are TGTGCCAGCAGTACTAGGACTAGCGGGCACAATGAGCAGTTCTTC. Protein product: CASSTRTSGHNEQFF. The V and J genes are TRBV6-2 or TRBV6-3 and TRBJ2-1; 11 bases are shared with TRBD2. Germline CDR1 MNHEY, CDR2 SVGEGT. The V segment lost 5 bases and the J segment 5 bases; nucleotides outside the gene matches: 5. The CDR3 loop spans 15 amino acids.

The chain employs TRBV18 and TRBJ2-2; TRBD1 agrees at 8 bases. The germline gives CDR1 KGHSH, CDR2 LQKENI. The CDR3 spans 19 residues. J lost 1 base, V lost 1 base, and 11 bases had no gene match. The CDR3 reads CASSPLRVAGQGNTGELFF. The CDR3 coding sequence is TGTGCCAGCTCACCACTGAGGGTTGCTGGACAGGGGAACACCGGGGAGCTGTTTTTT.

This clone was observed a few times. The CDR3 sequence is CASSKARGLNTEAFF. In nucleotides, the CDR3 is TGTGCCAGCAGCAAAGCGCGGGGACTGAACACTGAAGCTTTCTTT. This rearrangement joins TRBV21-1 to TRBJ1-1. TRBV21-1 counts as a pseudogene. The CDR3 length is 15 residues.

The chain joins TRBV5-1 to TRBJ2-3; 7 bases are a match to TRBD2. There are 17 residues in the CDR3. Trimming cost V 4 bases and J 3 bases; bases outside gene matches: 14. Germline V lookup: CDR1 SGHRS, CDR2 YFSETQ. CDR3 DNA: TGCGCCAGCAGCACACTCCCTGCGGGGGTCATAACAGATACGCAGTATTTT. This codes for CASSTLPAGVITDTQYF.

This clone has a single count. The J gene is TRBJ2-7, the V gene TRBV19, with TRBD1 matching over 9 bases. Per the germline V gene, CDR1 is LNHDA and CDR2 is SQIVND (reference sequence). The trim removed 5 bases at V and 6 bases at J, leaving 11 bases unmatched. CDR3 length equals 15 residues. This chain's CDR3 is CASSHRDREIREQYF. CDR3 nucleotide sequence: TGTGCCAGTAGTCACCGGGACAGGGAGATCCGCGAGCAGTACTTC.

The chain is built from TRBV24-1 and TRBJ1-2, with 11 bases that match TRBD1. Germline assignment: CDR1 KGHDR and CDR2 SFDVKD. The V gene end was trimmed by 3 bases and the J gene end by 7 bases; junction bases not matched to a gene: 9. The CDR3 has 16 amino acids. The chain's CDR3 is CATSDPGQGGVGGYTF. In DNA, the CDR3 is TGTGCCACCAGTGATCCGGGACAGGGGGGGGTTGGTGGCTACACCTTC.

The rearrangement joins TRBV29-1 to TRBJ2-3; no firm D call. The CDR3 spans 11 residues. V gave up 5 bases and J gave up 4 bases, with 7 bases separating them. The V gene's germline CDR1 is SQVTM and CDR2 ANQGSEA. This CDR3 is CSVRVSDTQYF. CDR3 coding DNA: TGCAGCGTTCGGGTCTCAGATACGCAGTATTTT.

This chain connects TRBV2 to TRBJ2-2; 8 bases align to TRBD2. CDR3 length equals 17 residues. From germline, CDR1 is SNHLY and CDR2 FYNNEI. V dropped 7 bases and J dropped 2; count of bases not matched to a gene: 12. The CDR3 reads CASIFEAGGHNTGELFF. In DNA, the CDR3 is TGTGCCAGCATTTTTGAGGCGGGGGGACATAACACCGGGGAGCTGTTTTTT.

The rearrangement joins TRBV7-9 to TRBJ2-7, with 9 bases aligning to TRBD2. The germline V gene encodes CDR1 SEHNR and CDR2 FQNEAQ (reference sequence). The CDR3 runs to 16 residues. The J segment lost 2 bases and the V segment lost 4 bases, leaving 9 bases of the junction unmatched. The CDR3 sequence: CASSSAGGRLAYEQYF. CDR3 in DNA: TGTGCCAGCAGCTCTGCGGGAGGGAGACTTGCCTACGAGCAGTACTTC. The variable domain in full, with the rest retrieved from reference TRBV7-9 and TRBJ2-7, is DTGVSQNPRHKITKRGQNVTFRCDPISEHNRLYWYRQTLGQGPEFLTYFQNEAQLEKSRLLSDRFSAERPKGSFSTLEIQRTEQGDSAMYLCASSSAGGRLAYEQYFGPGTRLTVT.

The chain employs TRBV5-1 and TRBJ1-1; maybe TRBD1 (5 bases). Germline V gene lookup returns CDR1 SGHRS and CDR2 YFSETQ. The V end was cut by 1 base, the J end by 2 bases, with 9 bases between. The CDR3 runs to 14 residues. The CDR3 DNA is TGCGCCAGCAGCTTGCCCAGGGAAAACACTGAAGCTTTCTTT. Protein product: CASSLPRENTEAFF.

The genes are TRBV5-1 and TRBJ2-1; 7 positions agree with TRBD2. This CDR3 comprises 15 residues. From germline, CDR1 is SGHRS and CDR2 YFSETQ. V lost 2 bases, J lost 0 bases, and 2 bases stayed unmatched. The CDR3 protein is CASSLRGDSYNEQFF. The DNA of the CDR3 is TGCGCCAGCAGCTTACGGGGGGACTCCTACAATGAGCAGTTCTTC.

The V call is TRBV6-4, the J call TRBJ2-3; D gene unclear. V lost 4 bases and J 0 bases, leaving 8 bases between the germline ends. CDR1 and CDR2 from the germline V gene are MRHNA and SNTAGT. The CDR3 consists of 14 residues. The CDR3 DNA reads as TGTGCCAGCAGTGTTGCGGAGAGCACAGATACGCAGTATTTT. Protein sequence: CASSVAESTDTQYF.

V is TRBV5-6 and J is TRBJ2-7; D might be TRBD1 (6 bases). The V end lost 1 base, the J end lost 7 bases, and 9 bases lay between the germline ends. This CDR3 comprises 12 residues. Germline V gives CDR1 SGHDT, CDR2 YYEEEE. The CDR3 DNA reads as TGTGCCAGCAGCTTGATGGGGGCAGAGCAGTACTTC. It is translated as CASSLMGAEQYF.

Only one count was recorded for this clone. The CDR3 bases are TGCGCCAGCAGCTTGGCCGGGATAACCAGGTCCTACGAGCAGTACTTC. As protein: CASSLAGITRSYEQYF. V gene TRBV5-1 combines with J gene TRBJ2-7; the D gene is possibly TRBD2 (5 bases). The CDR3 length is 16 residues. Germline assignment: CDR1 SGHRS and CDR2 YFSETQ. V was trimmed by 0 bases and J by 1 base, leaving 14 bases between them. The full variable domain, rest sourced from reference TRBV5-1 and TRBJ2-7, is KAGVTQTPRYLIKTRGQQVTLSCSPISGHRSVSWYQQTPGQGLQFLFEYFSETQRNKGNFPGRFSGRQFSNSRSEMNVSTLELGDSALYLCASSLAGITRSYEQYFGPGTRLTVT.

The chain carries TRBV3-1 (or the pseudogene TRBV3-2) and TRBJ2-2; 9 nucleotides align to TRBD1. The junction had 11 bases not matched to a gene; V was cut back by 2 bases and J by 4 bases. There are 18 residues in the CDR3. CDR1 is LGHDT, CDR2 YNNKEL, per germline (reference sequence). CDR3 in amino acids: CASSQSTPGQGLTGELFF. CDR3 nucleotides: TGTGCCAGCAGCCAATCAACCCCGGGACAGGGTCTCACCGGGGAGCTGTTTTTT.

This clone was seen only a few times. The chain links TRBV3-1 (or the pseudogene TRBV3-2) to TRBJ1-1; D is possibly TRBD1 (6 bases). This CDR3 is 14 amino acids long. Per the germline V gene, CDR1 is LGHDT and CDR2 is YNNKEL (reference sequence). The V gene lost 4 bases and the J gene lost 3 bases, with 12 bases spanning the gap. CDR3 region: CASSLTPGDTEAFF. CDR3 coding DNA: TGTGCCAGCAGCCTAACCCCAGGGGACACTGAAGCTTTCTTT.

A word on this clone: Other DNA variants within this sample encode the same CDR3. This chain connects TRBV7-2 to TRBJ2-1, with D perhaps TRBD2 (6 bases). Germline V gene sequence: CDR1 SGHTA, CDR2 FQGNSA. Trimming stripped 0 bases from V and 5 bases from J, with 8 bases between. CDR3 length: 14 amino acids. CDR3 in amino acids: CASSLAGGHNEQFF. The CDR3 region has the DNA TGTGCCAGCAGCTTAGCGGGAGGCCACAATGAGCAGTTCTTC.

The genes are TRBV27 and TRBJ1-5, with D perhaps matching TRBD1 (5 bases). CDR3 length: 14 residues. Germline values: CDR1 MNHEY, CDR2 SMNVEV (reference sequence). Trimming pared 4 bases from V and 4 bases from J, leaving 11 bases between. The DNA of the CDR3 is TGTGCCAGCAGTTCGACAGCAGGGAATCAGCCCCAGCATTTT. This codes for CASSSTAGNQPQHF.

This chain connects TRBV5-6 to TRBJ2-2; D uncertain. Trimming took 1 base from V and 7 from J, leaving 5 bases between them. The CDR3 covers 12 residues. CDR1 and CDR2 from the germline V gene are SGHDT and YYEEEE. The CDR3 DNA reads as TGTGCCAGCAGCTTGTCAGGCGGGGAGCTGTTTTTT. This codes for CASSLSGGELFF.